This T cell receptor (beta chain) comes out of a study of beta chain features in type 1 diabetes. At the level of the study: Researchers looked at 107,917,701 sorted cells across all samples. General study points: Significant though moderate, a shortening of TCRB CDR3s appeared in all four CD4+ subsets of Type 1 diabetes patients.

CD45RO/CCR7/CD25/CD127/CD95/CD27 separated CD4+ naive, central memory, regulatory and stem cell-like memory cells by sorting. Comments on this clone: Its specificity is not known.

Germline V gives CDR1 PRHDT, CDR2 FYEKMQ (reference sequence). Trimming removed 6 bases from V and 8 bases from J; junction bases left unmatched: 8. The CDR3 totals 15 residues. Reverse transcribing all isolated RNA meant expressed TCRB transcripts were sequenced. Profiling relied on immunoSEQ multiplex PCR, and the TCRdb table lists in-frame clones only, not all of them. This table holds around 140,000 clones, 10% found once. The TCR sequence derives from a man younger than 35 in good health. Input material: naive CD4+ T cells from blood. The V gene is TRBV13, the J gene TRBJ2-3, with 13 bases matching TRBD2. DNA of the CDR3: TGTGCCAGCAGTCCTACTAGCGGGGGGGCCAGTACGCAGTATTTT. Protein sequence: CASSPTSGGASTQYF.